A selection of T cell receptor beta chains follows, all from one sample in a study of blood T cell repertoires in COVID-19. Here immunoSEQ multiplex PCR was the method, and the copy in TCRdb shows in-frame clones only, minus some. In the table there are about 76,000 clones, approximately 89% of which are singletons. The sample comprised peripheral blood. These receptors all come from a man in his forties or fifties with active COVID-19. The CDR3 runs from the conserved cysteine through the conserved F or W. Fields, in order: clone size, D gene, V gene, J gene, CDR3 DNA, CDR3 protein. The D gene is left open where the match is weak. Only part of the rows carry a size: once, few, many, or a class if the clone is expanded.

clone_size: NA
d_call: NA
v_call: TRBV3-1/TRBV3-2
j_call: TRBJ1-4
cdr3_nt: TGTGCCAGCAGCCATCTGGGAGGAGATGAAAAACTGTTTTTT
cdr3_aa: CASSHLGGDEKLFF

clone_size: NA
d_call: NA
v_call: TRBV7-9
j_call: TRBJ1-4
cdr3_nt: TGTGCCAGCAGCTTAGCGGCCGGGTCAGCGGCTAATGAAAAACTGTTTTTT
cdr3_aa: CASSLAAGSAANEKLFF

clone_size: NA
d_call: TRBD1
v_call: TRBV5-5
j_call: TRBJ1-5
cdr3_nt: TGTGCCAGCAGCTTAGGACAGGGCCTTAGCAATCAGCCCCAGCATTTT
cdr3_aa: CASSLGQGLSNQPQHF

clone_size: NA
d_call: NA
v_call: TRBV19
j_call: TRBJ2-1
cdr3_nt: TGTGCCAGTAGTATGTTTTGGACAGCCCAATCCTACAATGAGCAGTTCTTC
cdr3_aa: CASSMFWTAQSYNEQFF

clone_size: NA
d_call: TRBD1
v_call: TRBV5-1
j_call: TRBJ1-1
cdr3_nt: TGCGCCAGCAGCCTCACCTGGGACAGTGATGGCACTGAAGCTTTCTTT
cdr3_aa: CASSLTWDSDGTEAFF

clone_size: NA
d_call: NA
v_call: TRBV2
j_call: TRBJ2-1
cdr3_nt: TGTGCCAGCAGCGATGACAGACCCTCCTACAATGAGCAGTTCTTC
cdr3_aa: CASSDDRPSYNEQFF

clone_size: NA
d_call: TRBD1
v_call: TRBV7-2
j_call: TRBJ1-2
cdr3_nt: TGTGCCAGCAGCACCCGACAGGGGGCAGGCTACACCTTC
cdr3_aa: CASSTRQGAGYTF

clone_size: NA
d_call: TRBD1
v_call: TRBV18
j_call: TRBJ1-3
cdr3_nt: TGTGCCAGCTCTCCGGACAGGAGCTCTGGAAACACCATATATTTT
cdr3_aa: CASSPDRSSGNTIYF

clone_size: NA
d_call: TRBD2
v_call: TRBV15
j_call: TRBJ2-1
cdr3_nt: TGTGCCACCAGCAGAGATCGCCGCGGGGGGGTTTACAATGAGCAGTTCTTC
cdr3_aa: CATSRDRRGGVYNEQFF

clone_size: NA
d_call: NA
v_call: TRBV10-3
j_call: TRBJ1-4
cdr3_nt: TGTGCCATCAGTGAAGGGGCCCAGGGGACTAATGAAAAACTGTTTTTT
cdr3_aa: CAISEGAQGTNEKLFF

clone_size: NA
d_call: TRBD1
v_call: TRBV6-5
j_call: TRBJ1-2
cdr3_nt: TGTGCCAGCAGTTACTCGACGGGACAGTTTGATGGCTACACCTTC
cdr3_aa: CASSYSTGQFDGYTF

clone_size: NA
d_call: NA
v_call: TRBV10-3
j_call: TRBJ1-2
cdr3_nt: TGTGCCATCAGTGTAGACTCCGGAACTATCTACACCTTC
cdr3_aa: CAISVDSGTIYTF

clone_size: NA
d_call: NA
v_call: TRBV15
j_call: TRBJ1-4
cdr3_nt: TGTGCCACCAGCAGAGGCCCCGACAGAACTAATGAAAAACTGTTTTTT
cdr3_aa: CATSRGPDRTNEKLFF

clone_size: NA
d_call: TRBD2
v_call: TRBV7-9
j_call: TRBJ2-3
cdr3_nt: TGTGCCAGCAGCCCGGGACTAGCGAACACAGATACGCAGTATTTT
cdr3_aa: CASSPGLANTDTQYF

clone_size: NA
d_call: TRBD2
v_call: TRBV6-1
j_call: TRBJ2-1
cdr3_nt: TGTGCCAGCAGTGAAGCGCTCAGGAGGGTTCTCGGATCGGGGGGACATGAGCAGTTCTTC
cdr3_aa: CASSEALRRVLGSGGHEQFF

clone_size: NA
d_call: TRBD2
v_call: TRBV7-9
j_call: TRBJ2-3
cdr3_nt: TGTGCCAGCAGCTTTGGGGGGGTCACAGATACGCAGTATTTT
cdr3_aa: CASSFGGVTDTQYF

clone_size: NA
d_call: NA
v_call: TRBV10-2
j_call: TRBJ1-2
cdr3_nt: TGCGCCAGCAGCCCCGCGGGGAATGACTATGGCTACACCTTC
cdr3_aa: CASSPAGNDYGYTF

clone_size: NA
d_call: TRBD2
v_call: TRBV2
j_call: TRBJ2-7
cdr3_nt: TGTGCCAGCGGGACTAGCGTGAAGTACTTC
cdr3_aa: CASGTSVKYF

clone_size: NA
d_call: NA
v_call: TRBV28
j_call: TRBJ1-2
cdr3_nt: TGTGCCAGCAGTTCGAGTAACTATGGCTACACCTTC
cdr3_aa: CASSSSNYGYTF

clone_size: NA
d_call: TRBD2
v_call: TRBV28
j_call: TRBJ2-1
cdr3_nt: TGTGCCAGCAGTATCCAGCGGGGGTTTTCCTACAATGAGCAGTTCTTC
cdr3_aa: CASSIQRGFSYNEQFF

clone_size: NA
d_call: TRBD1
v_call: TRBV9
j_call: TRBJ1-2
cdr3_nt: TGTGCCAGCAGCGTAGGGCCAGGGGGCGACTATGGCTACACCTTC
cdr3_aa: CASSVGPGGDYGYTF

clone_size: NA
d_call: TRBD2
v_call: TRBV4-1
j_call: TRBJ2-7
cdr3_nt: TGCGCCAGCAGCCTTAAGGGACTAGCCGACTACGAGCAGTACTTC
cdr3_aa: CASSLKGLADYEQYF

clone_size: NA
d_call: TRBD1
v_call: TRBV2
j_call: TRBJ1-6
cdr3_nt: TGTGCCAGCACTGTAAACAGGGGTAATTCACCCCTCCACTTT
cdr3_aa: CASTVNRGNSPLHF

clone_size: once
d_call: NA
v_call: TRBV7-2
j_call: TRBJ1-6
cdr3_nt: TGTGCCAGCAGCGCCCGGGTGTCCTATAATTCACCCCTCCACTTT
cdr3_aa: CASSARVSYNSPLHF

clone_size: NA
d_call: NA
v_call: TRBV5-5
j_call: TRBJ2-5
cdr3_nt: TGTGCCAGCACCCAGGGGGGACGGGAGACCCAGTACTTC
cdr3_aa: CASTQGGRETQYF

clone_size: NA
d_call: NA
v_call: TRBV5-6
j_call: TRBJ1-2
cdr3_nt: TGTGCCAGCAGCTTCCCAGGACTGACTAACTATGGCTACACCTTC
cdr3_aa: CASSFPGLTNYGYTF

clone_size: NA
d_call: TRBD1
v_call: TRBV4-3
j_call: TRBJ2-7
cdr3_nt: TGCGCCAGCAGCCAAGATAGAACAGGGGCCTACGAGCAGTACTTC
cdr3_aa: CASSQDRTGAYEQYF

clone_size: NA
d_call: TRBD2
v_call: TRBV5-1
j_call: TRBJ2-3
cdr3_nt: TGCGCCAGCAGCTTGTTCGCTAGCGGGAACACAGATACGCAGTATTTT
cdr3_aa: CASSLFASGNTDTQYF

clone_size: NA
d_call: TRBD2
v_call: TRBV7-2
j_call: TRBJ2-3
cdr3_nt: TGTGCCAGCAGCTTAGGTGGCGGGAGGGCCACAGATACGCAGTATTTT
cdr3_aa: CASSLGGGRATDTQYF

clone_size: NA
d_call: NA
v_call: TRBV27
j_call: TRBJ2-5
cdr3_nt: TGTGCCAGCAGTTCTGAGATAGCGGACCAAGAGACCCAGTACTTC
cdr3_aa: CASSSEIADQETQYF

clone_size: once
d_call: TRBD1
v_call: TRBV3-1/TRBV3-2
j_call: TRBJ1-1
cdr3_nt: TGTGCCAGCAGCTCCTTAAGGGGACAGGGGGTTCGGAACACTGAAGCTTTCTTT
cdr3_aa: CASSSLRGQGVRNTEAFF

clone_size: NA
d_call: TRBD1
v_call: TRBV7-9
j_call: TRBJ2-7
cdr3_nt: TGTGCCAGCAGCAAACCCGGGACAGGGGGTTCCTACGAGCAGTACTTC
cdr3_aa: CASSKPGTGGSYEQYF

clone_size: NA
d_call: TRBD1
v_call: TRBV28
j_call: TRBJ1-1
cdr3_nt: TGTGCCAGCAGTACTGAAAAGACGGGACAGGGCAATACTGAAGCTTTCTTT
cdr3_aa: CASSTEKTGQGNTEAFF

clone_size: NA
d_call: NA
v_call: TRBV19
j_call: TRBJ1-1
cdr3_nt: TGTGCCAGTAGTACCGGGCCCGGGAAAGGGGGAGCTTTCTTT
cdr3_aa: CASSTGPGKGGAFF

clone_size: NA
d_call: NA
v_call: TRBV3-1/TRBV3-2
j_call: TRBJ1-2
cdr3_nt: TGTGCCAGCAGCCAAGCAGGGGCTCAGGGCTACACCTTC
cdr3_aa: CASSQAGAQGYTF

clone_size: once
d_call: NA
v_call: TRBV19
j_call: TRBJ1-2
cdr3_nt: TGTGCCAGTAGTATCAGAGGGAACTATGGCTACACCTTC
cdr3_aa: CASSIRGNYGYTF

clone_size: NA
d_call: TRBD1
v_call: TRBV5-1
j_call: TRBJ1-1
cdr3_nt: TGCGCCAGTACAGGGGGCCTTTCTCCTTCTGAAGCTTTCTTT
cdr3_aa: CASTGGLSPSEAFF

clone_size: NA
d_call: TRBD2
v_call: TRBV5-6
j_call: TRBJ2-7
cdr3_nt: TGTGCCAGCAGCTTGGGTAGCGGGGAGTTCTACTACGAGCAGTACTTC
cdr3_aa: CASSLGSGEFYYEQYF

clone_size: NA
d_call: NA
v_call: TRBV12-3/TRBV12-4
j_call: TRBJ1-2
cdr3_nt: TGTGCCAGCAGTTTGGGACTCTACTATGGCTACACCTTC
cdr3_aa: CASSLGLYYGYTF

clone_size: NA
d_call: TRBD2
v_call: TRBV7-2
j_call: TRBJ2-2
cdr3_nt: TGTGCCAGCAGCAGAACTAGCGGGGGGGCCGGGGAGCTGTTTTTT
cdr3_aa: CASSRTSGGAGELFF

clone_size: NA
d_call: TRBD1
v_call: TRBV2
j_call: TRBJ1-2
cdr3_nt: TGTGCCAGCAGGGAAACAGGGGGCTATGGCTACACCTTC
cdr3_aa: CASRETGGYGYTF

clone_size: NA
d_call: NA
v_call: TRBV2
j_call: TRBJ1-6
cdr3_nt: TGTGCCAGCTCGGTCGATAATTCACCCCTCCACTTT
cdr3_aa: CASSVDNSPLHF

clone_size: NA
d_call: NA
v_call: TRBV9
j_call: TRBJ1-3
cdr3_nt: TGTGCCAGCAGCGTAGGGCAGGGGAACTCTGGAAACACCATATATTTT
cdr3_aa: CASSVGQGNSGNTIYF

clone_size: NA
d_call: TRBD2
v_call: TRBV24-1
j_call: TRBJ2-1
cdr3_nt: TGTGCCACCAGTGATTCGGGACTAGCGGGAAGCGGTGAGCAGTTCTTC
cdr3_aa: CATSDSGLAGSGEQFF

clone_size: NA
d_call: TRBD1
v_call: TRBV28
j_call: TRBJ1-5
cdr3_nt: TGTGCCAGCAGTTCCTTCCGGGACAGGGGCAATCAGCCCCAGCATTTT
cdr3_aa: CASSSFRDRGNQPQHF

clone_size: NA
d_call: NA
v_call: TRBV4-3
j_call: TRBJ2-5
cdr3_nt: TGCGCCAGCAGCCAAGATAGGGGAGAGACCCAGTACTTC
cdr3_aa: CASSQDRGETQYF

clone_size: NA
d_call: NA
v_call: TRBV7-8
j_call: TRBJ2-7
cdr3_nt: TGTGCCAGCAGCTTAGGCGTCGAGCAGTACTTC
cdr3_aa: CASSLGVEQYF